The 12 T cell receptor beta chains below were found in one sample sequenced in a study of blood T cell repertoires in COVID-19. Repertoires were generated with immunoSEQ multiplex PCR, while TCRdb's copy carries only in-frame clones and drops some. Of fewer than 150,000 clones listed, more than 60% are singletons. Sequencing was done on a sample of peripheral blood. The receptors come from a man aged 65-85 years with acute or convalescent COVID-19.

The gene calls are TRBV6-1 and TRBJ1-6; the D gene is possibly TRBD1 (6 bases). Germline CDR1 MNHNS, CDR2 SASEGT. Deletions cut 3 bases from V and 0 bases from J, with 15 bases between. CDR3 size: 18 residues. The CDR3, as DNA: TGTGCCAGCAGTGAGCGCAGAGGGGGAAGCTCCTATAATTCACCCCTCCACTTT. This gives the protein CASSERRGGSSYNSPLHF.

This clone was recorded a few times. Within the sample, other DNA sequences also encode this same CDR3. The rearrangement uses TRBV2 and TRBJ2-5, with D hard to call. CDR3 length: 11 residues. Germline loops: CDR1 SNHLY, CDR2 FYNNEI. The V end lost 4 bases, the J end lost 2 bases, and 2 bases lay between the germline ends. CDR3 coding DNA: TGTGCCAGCAGTGCGCAAGAGACCCAGTACTTC. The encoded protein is CASSAQETQYF.

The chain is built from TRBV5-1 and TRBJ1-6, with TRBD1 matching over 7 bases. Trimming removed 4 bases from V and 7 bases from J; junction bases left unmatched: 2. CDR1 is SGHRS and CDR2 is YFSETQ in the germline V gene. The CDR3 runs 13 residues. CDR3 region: CASSTGENSPLHF. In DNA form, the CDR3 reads TGCGCCAGCAGCACAGGGGAAAATTCACCCCTCCACTTT.

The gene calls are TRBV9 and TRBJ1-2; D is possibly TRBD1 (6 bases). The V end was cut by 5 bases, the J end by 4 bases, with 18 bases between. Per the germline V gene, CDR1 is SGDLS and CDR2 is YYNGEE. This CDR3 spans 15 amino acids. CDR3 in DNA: TGTGCCAGCAGTCATAGCGGGGGGGCTGTCTATGGCTACACCTTC. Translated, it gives CASSHSGGAVYGYTF.

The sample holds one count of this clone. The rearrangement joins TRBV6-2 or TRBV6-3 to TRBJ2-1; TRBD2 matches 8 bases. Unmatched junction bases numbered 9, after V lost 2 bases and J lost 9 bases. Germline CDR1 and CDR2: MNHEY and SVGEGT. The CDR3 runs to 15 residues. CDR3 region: CASSYLIGGAGEQFF. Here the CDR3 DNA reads TGTGCCAGCAGTTACCTTATCGGGGGGGCGGGTGAGCAGTTCTTC.

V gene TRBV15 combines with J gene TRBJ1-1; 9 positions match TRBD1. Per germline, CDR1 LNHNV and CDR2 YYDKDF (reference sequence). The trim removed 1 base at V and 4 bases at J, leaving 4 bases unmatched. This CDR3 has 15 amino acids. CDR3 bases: TGTGCCACCAGCAGAGGCGGGACAGGGTTCACTGAAGCTTTCTTT. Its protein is CATSRGGTGFTEAFF.

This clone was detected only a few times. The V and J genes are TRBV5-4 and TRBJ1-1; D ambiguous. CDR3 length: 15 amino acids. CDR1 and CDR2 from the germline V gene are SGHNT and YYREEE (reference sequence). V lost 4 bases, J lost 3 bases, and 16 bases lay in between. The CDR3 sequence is CASSPPGGRDTEAFF. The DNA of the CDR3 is TGTGCCAGCAGCCCCCCGGGAGGAAGGGACACTGAAGCTTTCTTT.

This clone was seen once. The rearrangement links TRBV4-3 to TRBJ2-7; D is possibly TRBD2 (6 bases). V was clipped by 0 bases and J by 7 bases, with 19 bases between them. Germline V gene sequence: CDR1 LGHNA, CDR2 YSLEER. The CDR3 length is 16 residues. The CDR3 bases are TGCGCCAGCAGCCAAGACGCCGTTGACGGGAGCTGGGAGCAGTACTTC. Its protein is CASSQDAVDGSWEQYF.

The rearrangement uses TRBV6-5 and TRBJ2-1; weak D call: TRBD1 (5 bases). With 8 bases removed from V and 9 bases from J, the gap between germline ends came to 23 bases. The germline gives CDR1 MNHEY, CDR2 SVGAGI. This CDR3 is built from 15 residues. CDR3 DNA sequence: TGTGCCAGCGCGATAAGGGGCCCCCGGTGGGGTGAGCAGTTCTTC. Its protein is CASAIRGPRWGEQFF.

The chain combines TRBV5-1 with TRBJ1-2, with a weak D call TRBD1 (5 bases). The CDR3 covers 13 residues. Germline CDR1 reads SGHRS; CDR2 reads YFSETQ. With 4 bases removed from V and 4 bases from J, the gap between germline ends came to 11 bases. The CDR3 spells CASSTGQAYGYTF. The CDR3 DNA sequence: TGCGCCAGCAGCACCGGACAAGCCTATGGCTACACCTTC.

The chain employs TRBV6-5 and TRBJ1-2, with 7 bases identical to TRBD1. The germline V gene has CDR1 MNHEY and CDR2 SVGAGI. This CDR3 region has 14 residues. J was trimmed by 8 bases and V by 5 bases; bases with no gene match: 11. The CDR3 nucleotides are TGTGCCAGCAGTACCAACACAGGGGCTGAGGGCTACACCTTC. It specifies CASSTNTGAEGYTF.

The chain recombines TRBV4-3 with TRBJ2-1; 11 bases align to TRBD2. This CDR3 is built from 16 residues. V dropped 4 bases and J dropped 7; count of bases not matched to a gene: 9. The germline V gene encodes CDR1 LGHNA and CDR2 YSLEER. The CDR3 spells CASSLRSGGAHNEQFF. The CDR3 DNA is TGCGCCAGCAGCCTCCGTAGCGGGGGGGCCCATAATGAGCAGTTCTTC.